This is a list of T cell receptor beta chains from one sample in a study of cytomegalovirus exposure and HLA in healthy donors. Some clones are missing from TCRdb's copy, which holds only in-frame ones; the method was immunoSEQ multiplex PCR. The table includes 200,000 to 250,000 clones, 75% to 95% detected once. Specimen: PBMCs. These receptors were obtained from a woman between 18 and 29 years old in good health and CMV-seronegative. Each CDR3 is given with its conserved first and last residue. The D gene is left open where the match is weak. The size of a clone is reported for some rows only, either as once, few or many, or as a class for expanded clones.

d_gene: TRBD1
v_gene: TRBV7-9
j_gene: TRBJ1-1
abundance: once
CDR3nt: TGTGCCAGCAGCCGGGACAGTGAAGCTTTCTTT
CDR3aa: CASSRDSEAFF

d_gene: NA
v_gene: TRBV4-1
j_gene: TRBJ2-3
abundance: NA
CDR3nt: TGCGCCAGCAGCCAAGGTTCCGCATCCGCGCGGTTCCCCCTCACAGATACGCAGTATTTT
CDR3aa: CASSQGSASARFPLTDTQYF

d_gene: TRBD2
v_gene: TRBV19
j_gene: TRBJ2-3
abundance: NA
CDR3nt: TGTGCCAGTAGTACCCGGACTAGCGGGAGACAAACAGATACGCAGTATTTT
CDR3aa: CASSTRTSGRQTDTQYF

d_gene: NA
v_gene: TRBV5-6
j_gene: TRBJ2-4
abundance: NA
CDR3nt: TGTGCCAGCAGCTTGAAGGCCTCTTGGAGCATTCAGTACTTC
CDR3aa: CASSLKASWSIQYF

d_gene: NA
v_gene: TRBV5-1
j_gene: TRBJ1-1
abundance: NA
CDR3nt: TGCGCCAGCAGTTTAAGAGTGAACACTGAAGCTTTCTTT
CDR3aa: CASSLRVNTEAFF

d_gene: TRBD1
v_gene: TRBV4-2
j_gene: TRBJ1-2
abundance: few
CDR3nt: TGTGCCAGCAGCCAAAGGACAGGGAACTATGGCTACACCTTC
CDR3aa: CASSQRTGNYGYTF

d_gene: NA
v_gene: TRBV18
j_gene: TRBJ1-5
abundance: NA
CDR3nt: TGTGCCAGCTCACGTGGGGGGATCAATCAGCCCCAGCATTTT
CDR3aa: CASSRGGINQPQHF

d_gene: TRBD2
v_gene: TRBV5-1
j_gene: TRBJ2-7
abundance: NA
CDR3nt: TGCGCCAGCAGCTTGGGGCGGCTAGCGGGAGGGCGTGAGCAGTACTTC
CDR3aa: CASSLGRLAGGREQYF

d_gene: NA
v_gene: TRBV25-1
j_gene: TRBJ2-3
abundance: NA
CDR3nt: TGTGCCAGCAGTGAATTCCTTAGGCGGGGAGGTAGCACAGATACGCAGTATTTT
CDR3aa: CASSEFLRRGGSTDTQYF

d_gene: NA
v_gene: TRBV6-5
j_gene: TRBJ2-7
abundance: NA
CDR3nt: TGTGCCAGCGGGGGAGGGGGACCCTACGAGCAGTACTTC
CDR3aa: CASGGGGPYEQYF

d_gene: NA
v_gene: TRBV4-1
j_gene: TRBJ1-2
abundance: NA
CDR3nt: TGCGCCAGCACGCCACCCCCGGGATTACAATATGGCTACACCTTC
CDR3aa: CASTPPPGLQYGYTF

d_gene: NA
v_gene: TRBV15
j_gene: TRBJ2-3
abundance: NA
CDR3nt: TGTGCCACCAGCAGAGACTTGACAGATACGCAGTATTTT
CDR3aa: CATSRDLTDTQYF

d_gene: NA
v_gene: TRBV18
j_gene: TRBJ2-7
abundance: NA
CDR3nt: TGTGCCAGCTCAGGGGCAGGGTACGAGCAGTACTTC
CDR3aa: CASSGAGYEQYF

d_gene: NA
v_gene: TRBV7-2
j_gene: TRBJ2-7
abundance: few
CDR3nt: TGTGCCAGCAGCTTGGATCCCAGGCGCTCCTACGAGCAGTACTTC
CDR3aa: CASSLDPRRSYEQYF

d_gene: TRBD1
v_gene: TRBV14
j_gene: TRBJ1-1
abundance: NA
CDR3nt: TGTGCCAGCAGCCGAAGGGACAGGGGGTTGTCTGAAGCTTTCTTT
CDR3aa: CASSRRDRGLSEAFF

d_gene: NA
v_gene: TRBV4-1
j_gene: TRBJ2-1
abundance: NA
CDR3nt: TGCGCCAGCAGCCAAGACGCTAGCGCGACCTACAATGAGCAGTTCTTC
CDR3aa: CASSQDASATYNEQFF

d_gene: TRBD2
v_gene: TRBV7-3
j_gene: TRBJ2-1
abundance: NA
CDR3nt: TGTGCCAGCAGCCTAGCGGGACCGAATAATGAGCAGTTCTTC
CDR3aa: CASSLAGPNNEQFF